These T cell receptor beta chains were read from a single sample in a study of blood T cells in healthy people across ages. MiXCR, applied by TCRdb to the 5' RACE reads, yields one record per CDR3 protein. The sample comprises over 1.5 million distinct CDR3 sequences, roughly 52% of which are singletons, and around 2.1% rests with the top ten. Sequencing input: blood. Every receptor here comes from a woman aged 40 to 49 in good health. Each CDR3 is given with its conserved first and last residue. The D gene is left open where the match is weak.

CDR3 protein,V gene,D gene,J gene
CASSQDGRGPNEQFF,TRBV4-3,NA,TRBJ2-1
CASSLEGRGTTGYTF,TRBV5-1,TRBD1,TRBJ1-2
CSAFPGTGSYNEQFF,TRBV20-1,TRBD1,TRBJ2-1
CASSFQTGQETQYF,TRBV7-2,TRBD1,TRBJ2-5
CATSDLDTDTQYF,TRBV24-1,NA,TRBJ2-3
CAIMGRGFDGYTF,TRBV10-3,NA,TRBJ1-2
CASSMDSHNEQFF,TRBV5-8,NA,TRBJ2-1
CSVERSWADADTQYF,TRBV29-1,NA,TRBJ2-3
CASSFRQESYNEQYF,TRBV7-9,NA,NA
CASSLEDIGTGELFF,TRBV5-4,NA,TRBJ2-2
CASSQDPLTSGGIPKNIQYF,TRBV4-1,TRBD2,TRBJ2-4
CSAPGSNNYGYTF,TRBV20-1,NA,TRBJ1-2
CASSTRAGAIDTQYF,TRBV6-5,NA,TRBJ2-3
CASSQDLVVLGESYNEQFF,TRBV4-2,NA,TRBJ2-1
CASGLGDRIVGLQYF,TRBV5-8,TRBD1,TRBJ2-4
CASSYKSGGARQETQYF,TRBV6-5,NA,TRBJ2-5
CASSLKGSPLHF,TRBV7-2,NA,TRBJ1-6
CASSLPPSGVSDTQYF,TRBV4-1,TRBD2,TRBJ2-3
CASRWVIRGPDTGELFF,TRBV2,NA,TRBJ2-2
CSARQYDSGYTF,TRBV20-1,NA,TRBJ1-2
CASSFTGLGETQYF,TRBV7-2,NA,TRBJ2-5
CASSLYLGGTYEQYF,TRBV7-9,NA,TRBJ2-7
CASEEGYNEQFF,TRBV27,NA,TRBJ2-1
CASSLRGQPVHTQYF,TRBV28,NA,TRBJ2-3
CASSQVVSEQFF,TRBV3-1,NA,TRBJ2-1
CASSEGTSGVPSTDTQYF,TRBV13,TRBD2,TRBJ2-3
CASSYRDPSDEQYF,TRBV27,NA,NA
CAISEGTGARVFTDTQYF,TRBV10-3,TRBD1,TRBJ2-3
CASSFAVEGAQYF,TRBV7-2,NA,TRBJ2-5
CASSVVSRGPLEDGYTF,TRBV9,TRBD1,TRBJ1-2
CASSKGRRGLTDTQYF,TRBV6-5,NA,TRBJ2-3
CSSKGAVTDTQYF,TRBV29-1,NA,TRBJ2-3
CASSLGLPNSYNEQFF,TRBV13,NA,TRBJ2-1
CASSSRRDRGGHGTDTQYF,TRBV7-9,TRBD1,TRBJ2-3
CASSLVLAGNKDTQYF,TRBV5-1,TRBD2,TRBJ2-3
CSARDSVGRVGYEQYF,TRBV20-1,NA,TRBJ2-7
CASSYRVSYEQYF,TRBV6-2/TRBV6-3,NA,TRBJ2-7
CASEGQATEAFF,TRBV2,NA,TRBJ1-1
CATSGFGQGQRTYGYTF,TRBV24-1,TRBD1,TRBJ1-2
CASSKATTSYDEQFF,TRBV6-2/TRBV6-3,NA,TRBJ2-1
CASSFTGTRAMNTEAFF,TRBV7-2,NA,TRBJ1-1
CAIGFPAGSSTDTQYF,TRBV10-3,NA,TRBJ2-3